Listed below are T cell receptor beta chains from one sample, sequenced in a study of T cell changes during pregnancy in multiple sclerosis. The table came from immunoSEQ multiplex PCR; TCRdb's copy has only in-frame clones and leaves some out. The table records about 87,000 clones, about 93% of them present only once. The sample consisted of peripheral blood, taken in the third trimester of pregnancy. Receptor source: a female donor in good health, enrolled as a control in a pregnancy study. The CDR3 runs from the conserved cysteine through the conserved F or W. The order of the fields is clone size, V gene, J gene, D gene, CDR3 DNA, CDR3 protein. The D gene is left open where the match is weak. Clone sizes are given selectively: once, few, many, or a class where the clone is expanded.

abundance: NA
v_gene: TRBV4-1
j_gene: TRBJ2-1
d_gene: NA
CDR3nt: TGCGCCAGCAGCCAAAGTGGAGCCAACAATGAGCAGTTCTTC
CDR3aa: CASSQSGANNEQFF

abundance: NA
v_gene: TRBV29-1
j_gene: TRBJ2-7
d_gene: TRBD2
CDR3nt: TGCAGCGTCGATGGACTAGCGGGAGCCGACTACGAGCAGTACTTC
CDR3aa: CSVDGLAGADYEQYF

abundance: once
v_gene: TRBV7-6
j_gene: TRBJ2-1
d_gene: TRBD2
CDR3nt: TGTGCCAGCAGCCTAACTAGCGGGGGCCTGAATGAGCAGTTCTTC
CDR3aa: CASSLTSGGLNEQFF

abundance: NA
v_gene: TRBV28
j_gene: TRBJ1-1
d_gene: NA
CDR3nt: TGTGCCAGCAGAACGGACAGTCCCCGGAGGACTGAAGCTTTCTTT
CDR3aa: CASRTDSPRRTEAFF

abundance: few
v_gene: TRBV25-1
j_gene: TRBJ2-7
d_gene: TRBD2
CDR3nt: TGTGCCAGCAGTGGGACTAGCGGGAGGGCCTACGAGCAGTACTTC
CDR3aa: CASSGTSGRAYEQYF

abundance: once
v_gene: TRBV5-1
j_gene: TRBJ2-5
d_gene: NA
CDR3nt: TGCGCCAGCAGCTTGGTAGGCGGCGAGCAAGAGACCCAGTACTTC
CDR3aa: CASSLVGGEQETQYF

abundance: NA
v_gene: TRBV2
j_gene: TRBJ1-5
d_gene: NA
CDR3nt: TGTGCCAGCAGTGAGGGGGCCCCGAGGCTAGGTCAGCCCCAGCATTTT
CDR3aa: CASSEGAPRLGQPQHF

abundance: NA
v_gene: TRBV5-1
j_gene: TRBJ2-7
d_gene: NA
CDR3nt: TGCGCCAGCAGCTTGGAACCGGGGTCCAACTACGAGCAGTACTTC
CDR3aa: CASSLEPGSNYEQYF

abundance: NA
v_gene: TRBV7-9
j_gene: TRBJ2-1
d_gene: TRBD2
CDR3nt: TGTGCCAGCAGCTTAGGGTCTAGGGCGGGAGATTACAATGAGCAGTTCTTC
CDR3aa: CASSLGSRAGDYNEQFF

abundance: NA
v_gene: TRBV7-9
j_gene: TRBJ1-1
d_gene: TRBD1
CDR3nt: TGTGCCAGCAGCTTGAAGGACAGGGACACTGAAGCTTTCTTT
CDR3aa: CASSLKDRDTEAFF

abundance: NA
v_gene: TRBV7-6
j_gene: TRBJ2-7
d_gene: TRBD1
CDR3nt: TGTGCCAGCAGCTTAGGAGGACAGGGGCCCTACGAGCAGTACTTC
CDR3aa: CASSLGGQGPYEQYF

abundance: NA
v_gene: TRBV6-1
j_gene: TRBJ2-3
d_gene: TRBD1
CDR3nt: TGTGCCAGCAGTGCCAGGGGGCAGACAGATACGCAGTATTTT
CDR3aa: CASSARGQTDTQYF

abundance: NA
v_gene: TRBV7-2
j_gene: TRBJ2-7
d_gene: NA
CDR3nt: TGTGCCAGCAGCAGAGGGTACGAGCAGTACTTC
CDR3aa: CASSRGYEQYF

abundance: NA
v_gene: TRBV27
j_gene: TRBJ2-2
d_gene: NA
CDR3nt: TGTGCCAGCCAACTAGTGAGGACCGGGGAGCTGTTTTTT
CDR3aa: CASQLVRTGELFF

abundance: NA
v_gene: TRBV5-1
j_gene: TRBJ2-7
d_gene: TRBD2
CDR3nt: TGCGCCAGCAGCTACGAGGGAGGGATCCACGAGCAGTACTTC
CDR3aa: CASSYEGGIHEQYF

abundance: NA
v_gene: TRBV5-8
j_gene: TRBJ1-3
d_gene: NA
CDR3nt: TGTGCCAGCAGCTCCAGGGGTTCTGGAAACACCATATATTTT
CDR3aa: CASSSRGSGNTIYF

abundance: once
v_gene: TRBV7-6
j_gene: TRBJ1-2
d_gene: TRBD1
CDR3nt: TGTGCCAGCAGCCCCTTGGGCACAGGGGGGTATGGCTACACCTTC
CDR3aa: CASSPLGTGGYGYTF

abundance: NA
v_gene: TRBV21-1
j_gene: TRBJ2-1
d_gene: NA
CDR3nt: TGTGCCAGCAGCACGATTACTAGCGGGAGCTCCTACAATGAGCAGTTCTTC
CDR3aa: CASSTITSGSSYNEQFF

abundance: NA
v_gene: TRBV11-2
j_gene: TRBJ2-7
d_gene: NA
CDR3nt: TGTGCCAGCAGCTTAGTAGGGATCGGCAGGGGTCCGCGCGAGCAGTACTTC
CDR3aa: CASSLVGIGRGPREQYF

abundance: NA
v_gene: TRBV4-1
j_gene: TRBJ1-4
d_gene: NA
CDR3nt: TGCGCCAGCAGCCAAGAGGGGGGAGTTTATGAAAAACTGTTTTTT
CDR3aa: CASSQEGGVYEKLFF

abundance: NA
v_gene: TRBV10-2
j_gene: TRBJ1-1
d_gene: TRBD1
CDR3nt: TGCGCCAGCACCTGGACAGGGGACACTGAAGCTTTCTTT
CDR3aa: CASTWTGDTEAFF

abundance: NA
v_gene: TRBV2
j_gene: TRBJ2-3
d_gene: TRBD1
CDR3nt: TGTGCCAGCAGCCCGGGGACAGACCCTAGCACAGATACGCAGTATTTT
CDR3aa: CASSPGTDPSTDTQYF

abundance: NA
v_gene: TRBV28
j_gene: TRBJ2-1
d_gene: TRBD1
CDR3nt: TGTGCCAGCAGTCCCCCAGGACAGGGGAATGAGCAGTTCTTC
CDR3aa: CASSPPGQGNEQFF

abundance: NA
v_gene: TRBV19
j_gene: TRBJ1-5
d_gene: NA
CDR3nt: TGTGCCAGTAGCAGGGTACGACTCCGCGATAGCAATCAGCCCCAGCATTTT
CDR3aa: CASSRVRLRDSNQPQHF

abundance: NA
v_gene: TRBV5-6
j_gene: TRBJ2-7
d_gene: NA
CDR3nt: TGTGCCAGCAGCTTGGTACGGGGCTACGAGCAGTACTTC
CDR3aa: CASSLVRGYEQYF

abundance: NA
v_gene: TRBV5-1
j_gene: TRBJ2-5
d_gene: NA
CDR3nt: TGCGCCAGCAGCTCCGTAACAGGGCCCCAGTACTTC
CDR3aa: CASSSVTGPQYF

abundance: NA
v_gene: TRBV5-6
j_gene: TRBJ1-5
d_gene: NA
CDR3nt: TGTGCCAGCAGCTTAGGGAGGAAGGAGGCCTATAGCAATCAGCCCCAGCATTTT
CDR3aa: CASSLGRKEAYSNQPQHF

abundance: NA
v_gene: TRBV19
j_gene: TRBJ2-7
d_gene: TRBD2
CDR3nt: TGTGCCAGTAGCCCCGCGGGGGGTCCCACCTACGAGCAGTACTTC
CDR3aa: CASSPAGGPTYEQYF

abundance: NA
v_gene: TRBV10-3
j_gene: TRBJ1-2
d_gene: NA
CDR3nt: TGTGCCATCAGTCGACAGGCGGCTGGCTACACCTTC
CDR3aa: CAISRQAAGYTF

abundance: once
v_gene: TRBV28
j_gene: TRBJ2-3
d_gene: NA
CDR3nt: TGTGCCATCCGAGGGGGTGGGAACACAGATACGCAGTATTTT
CDR3aa: CAIRGGGNTDTQYF

abundance: NA
v_gene: TRBV5-1
j_gene: TRBJ2-7
d_gene: TRBD2
CDR3nt: TGCGCCAGCAGCTTGACTAGCGGGAACTACGAGCAGTACTTC
CDR3aa: CASSLTSGNYEQYF